This entry lists 11 T cell receptor beta chains sequenced from one sample in a study of neurological immune-mediated disorders. TCRdb passed the 5' RACE reads through MiXCR, listing each CDR3 protein once. The sample shows roughly 19,000 distinct CDR3 sequences, 6.5% to 9% of them seen only once. Sequencing used CD8+ T cells from blood. The receptor set was obtained from a woman aged 30 to 39 with HTLV-1-associated myelopathy (HAM/TSP).

This clonotype was found many times. The J gene is TRBJ1-2, the V gene TRBV5-1, with D unclear. The CDR3 consists of 14 residues. From germline, CDR1 is SGHRS and CDR2 YFSETQ. V was cut by 4 bases and J by 1 base, with 11 bases left in between. This CDR3 reads CASSPDGINYGYTF. The CDR3 bases are TGCGCCAGCAGCCCTGACGGGATTAACTATGGCTACACCTTC.

This clonotype was counted at least ten times. The gene calls are TRBV1 and TRBJ1-5; the table's D gene call, TRBD1, was not cross checked with the DNA. TRBV1 is deemed a pseudogene. The CDR3 has 18 residues. This chain's CDR3 is CTSSQATPGTGGNWPQHF. In DNA form, the CDR3 reads TGCACCAGCAGCCAAGCCACGCCGGGGACAGGCGGGAATTGGCCCCAGCATTTT.

This clonotype was seen ten or more times. The V gene is TRBV13, the J gene TRBJ2-7; unclear D gene. V was cut by 5 bases and J by 6 bases, with 17 bases left in between. CDR3 size: 14 residues. In germline, CDR1 is PRHDT, CDR2 FYEKMQ (reference sequence). The CDR3 loop reads CASSGPLQLREQYF. The CDR3 bases are TGTGCCAGCAGCGGACCGTTGCAATTACGCGAGCAGTACTTC.

This clonotype was observed at least ten times. CDR3 sequence: CASSESRDGTATNYGYTF. The CDR3 bases are TGCGCCAGCAGTGAGTCGAGAGATGGGACAGCAACTAACTATGGCTACACCTTC. J is TRBJ1-2 and V is TRBV10-2, with 7 bases identical to TRBD1. CDR3 size: 18 residues. Germline trimming cut 0 bases from V and 0 bases from J; bases unmatched to any gene: 10. The germline V gene encodes CDR1 WSHSY and CDR2 SAAADI.

Only a few counts were recorded for this clonotype. The V and J genes are TRBV6-6 and TRBJ2-1; no firm D call. The V end was cut by 2 bases, the J end by 7 bases, with 9 bases between. Per the germline V gene, CDR1 is MNHNY and CDR2 is SVGAGI (reference sequence). The CDR3 is 13 amino acids. CDR3 sequence (DNA): TGTGCCAGCAGTTACGGCAACGCAAATGAGCAGTTCTTC. This codes for CASSYGNANEQFF.

Note on this clonotype: This could be a read error, since a much larger clone is one nucleotide away. The CDR3 carries no conserved terminal phenylalanine or tryptophan, so it likely arises from a read error. This chain uses TRBV4-1 with TRBJ1-5; possible D gene TRBD1, 5 bases. Germline-derived CDR1 and CDR2 are MGHRA and YSYEKL. The CDR3 consists of 17 residues. Trimming removed 1 base from V and 2 bases from J, with 15 bases in between. Here the CDR3 reads CASSQVVRGPGNQPQHS. CDR3 DNA sequence: TGCGCCAGCAGCCAAGTCGTTAGGGGTCCGGGCAATCAGCCCCAGCATTCT.

This clonotype was seen repeatedly, ten times or more. This rearrangement joins TRBV12-3 or TRBV12-4 to TRBJ2-3; D gene ambiguous. Trimming left V 8 bases short and J 1 base short, with 4 bases between. The CDR3 has 11 amino acids. Here the CDR3 DNA reads TGTGCCAGCGGCCGCACAGATACGCAGTATTTT. Translating gives CASGRTDTQYF.

At least ten counts were recorded for this clonotype. This rearrangement joins TRBV9 to TRBJ2-7, with 15 bases fitting TRBD2. CDR1 and CDR2 from the germline V gene are SGDLS and YYNGEE. This CDR3 is 18 amino acids long. V trimming: 4 bases; J trimming: 0 bases; junction bases outside the gene matches: 8. The CDR3 DNA follows: TGTGCCAGCAGCCCAGGGACTAGCGGGGGGAAGAGCTCCTACGAGCAGTACTTC. Protein: CASSPGTSGGKSSYEQYF.

This clonotype was seen many times. The V gene is TRBV9, the J gene TRBJ1-3; no reliable D call. V lost 0 bases to trimming and J lost 6 bases, with 10 bases between them. The germline V gene encodes CDR1 SGDLS and CDR2 YYNGEE. The CDR3 contains 14 residues. Written as DNA, the CDR3 is TGTGCCAGCAGCGTAGGAGGACGGAAAAACACCATATATTTT. Translating gives CASSVGGRKNTIYF.

Ten or more counts support this clonotype. The CDR3 DNA reads TGTGCCAGCAGCTCACTTAGCGGGGGCCTCAGCTCCTACAATGAGCAGTTCTTC. Protein sequence: CASSSLSGGLSSYNEQFF. The chain carries TRBV7-9 and TRBJ2-1, with TRBD2 matching over 9 bases. V shed 4 bases and J 0 bases; nucleotides not matched to a gene: 10. This CDR3 has 18 residues. In germline, CDR1 is SEHNR, CDR2 FQNEAQ (reference sequence).

This clonotype appeared many times. One end of the junction is discordant with germline, which a read error may explain. The chain joins TRBV12-3 or TRBV12-4 to TRBJ2-1; TRBD1 aligns across 9 bases. The CDR3 is made up of 14 amino acids. The CDR3 loop is CAGSGTGLGNEQFF. CDR3 DNA: TGTGCCGGCAGCGGGACAGGGTTAGGGAATGAGCAGTTCTTC.